Listed here is a single TCR beta chain. Amplification used 60 Vbeta primers and 13 Jbeta primers. TCRdb's copy holds only in-frame clones and misses some; the assay was immunoSEQ multiplex PCR. The table for this sample gives around 150,000 clones. These data come from a study of cytomegalovirus exposure and HLA in healthy donors. The CDR3 length is 14 residues. Germline values: CDR1 MNHEY, CDR2 SVGAGI. The gene calls are TRBV6-5 and TRBJ2-5; TRBD1 matches at 11 bases. Matching the DNA end better, TRBJ2-7 makes the J call doubtful. The source material was PBMCs. The TCR comes from a man aged 25-40 years in good health and CMV-seronegative. CDR3 nucleotide sequence: TGTGCCAGCAGTTCTAGGACAGGGGGCGGCGAGCAGTACTTC. This translates into CASSSRTGGGEQYF.